Shown below are 11 T cell receptor beta chains from a single sample sequenced in a study of response to subunit inactivated influenza vaccine. TCRdb fed the RT-PCR reads into MiXCR, producing one record per CDR3 protein. The table lists 550,000 to 650,000 distinct CDR3 sequences, approximately 12% of them singletons, with about 9.4% in the top ten. The input for sequencing was PBMCs from blood, taken on the day of vaccination. Every receptor here comes from a man aged 45-65 years who received an inactivated influenza vaccine.

This clonotype was detected many times. CDR3 region: CASQGGTHEQYF. The CDR3 DNA reads as TGTGCCAGCCAAGGTGGAACCCACGAGCAGTACTTC. The chain links TRBV5-4 to TRBJ2-7, with D uncertain. CDR3 length: 12 residues. Germline V gene sequence: CDR1 SGHNT, CDR2 YYREEE (reference sequence). V lost 7 bases and J 5 bases, leaving 13 bases between the germline ends.

The chain uses TRBV3-1 and TRBJ2-1; 13 bases line up with TRBD2. This CDR3 has 17 amino acids. With V trimmed by 4 bases and J by 7 bases, 10 bases remained unmatched. Germline assignment: CDR1 LGHDT and CDR2 YNNKEL (reference sequence). The DNA for the CDR3 is TGTGCCAGCAGCCCACTAGGACTAGCGGGAGACAGGAATGAGCAGTTCTTC. Translation gives CASSPLGLAGDRNEQFF.

This clonotype turned up a few times. This chain links TRBV4-3 with TRBJ2-5; D is unclear. V was cut by 0 bases and J by 0 bases, with 8 bases left in between. Looked up from germline, CDR1 is LGHNA and CDR2 is YSLEER. CDR3 size: 15 residues. CDR3 coding DNA: TGCGCCAGCAGCCAAGATTACAGAGACCAAGAGACCCAGTACTTC. It specifies CASSQDYRDQETQYF.

CDR3 DNA sequence: TGTGCCACCGGGATCTCAGCGGGACTGCTGAACACTGAAGCTTTCTTT. This translates into CATGISAGLLNTEAFF. The chain is built from TRBV15 and TRBJ1-1; possibly TRBD1 for D (5 bases). The germline V gene has CDR1 LNHNV and CDR2 YYDKDF (reference sequence). The CDR3 covers 16 residues. Trimming removed 8 bases at V and 0 bases at J, with 19 bases between.

This clonotype showed up many times. CDR3 DNA: TGCGCCAGCAGCCAAGATACCGTGGCAGGGGGTTTTCGGGAGCTGTTTTTT. The encoded protein is CASSQDTVAGGFRELFF. J is TRBJ2-2 and V is TRBV4-3; 7 nucleotides agree with TRBD1. Unmatched junction bases numbered 13, after V lost 0 bases and J lost 9 bases. Germline-derived CDR1 and CDR2 are LGHNA and YSLEER. This CDR3 is 17 amino acids long.

The rearrangement links TRBV5-6 to TRBJ1-2; D gene ambiguous. CDR3 length equals 18 residues. Between the trimmed V and J ends, which lost 0 bases and 2 bases, there was a span of 20 bases. Germline CDR1 is SGHDT and CDR2 is YYEEEE. The CDR3 reads CASSLARNSNWRNYGYTF. The CDR3 region has the DNA TGTGCCAGCAGCTTGGCCAGGAACTCTAACTGGCGCAACTATGGCTACACCTTC.

The chain is built from TRBV3-1 and TRBJ1-4; no definite D call. The V gene lost 0 bases and the J gene lost 5 bases, with 10 bases spanning the gap. Germline V gene sequence: CDR1 LGHDT, CDR2 YNNKEL (reference sequence). The CDR3 runs to 15 residues. The CDR3 spells CASSQDWSENEKLFF. Written as DNA, the CDR3 is TGTGCCAGCAGCCAAGATTGGTCAGAAAATGAAAAACTGTTTTTT.

The V and J genes are TRBV20-1 and TRBJ2-1; D not resolved. Looked up from germline, CDR1 is DFQATT and CDR2 is SNEGSKA (reference sequence). This CDR3 is built from 13 residues. Between the trimmed V and J ends, which lost 2 bases and 4 bases, there was a span of 9 bases. The CDR3 region is CSARQDRYNEQFF. DNA for the CDR3: TGCAGTGCTAGACAGGATCGGTACAATGAGCAGTTCTTC.

The V gene is TRBV3-1, the J gene TRBJ2-2; possible D gene TRBD2, 6 bases. Germline V gene data show CDR1 as LGHDT and CDR2 as YNNKEL (reference sequence). V lost 4 bases and J 4 bases, leaving 16 bases between the germline ends. The CDR3 sequence is 16 residues long. CDR3 sequence (DNA): TGTGCCAGCAGCCGGTTGGCGGGGCCGAGCACCGGGGAGCTGTTTTTT. Amino acids: CASSRLAGPSTGELFF. The full variable domain, in which reference TRBV3-1 and TRBJ2-2 provide the parts outside the CDR3, is DTAVSQTPKYLVTQMGNDKSIKCEQNLGHDTMYWYKQDSKKFLKIMFSYNNKELIINETVPNRFSPKSPDKAHLNLHINSLELGDSAVYFCASSRLAGPSTGELFFGEGSRLTVL.

This chain links TRBV20-1 with TRBJ2-1; perhaps TRBD1 as D (5 bases). The CDR3 length is 13 residues. The V end lost 3 bases, the J end lost 10 bases, and 16 bases lay between the germline ends. From germline, CDR1 is DFQATT and CDR2 SNEGSKA (reference sequence). CDR3 nucleotides: TGCAGTGCTAGTGTAGCAGACAGCCGAGAGCAGTTCTTC. Its protein is CSASVADSREQFF.

The chain employs TRBV28 and TRBJ2-2; no clear D. Germline-derived CDR1 and CDR2 are MDHEN and SYDVKM. Between the trimmed V and J ends, which lost 1 base and 4 bases, there was a span of 10 bases. The CDR3 consists of 15 residues. In DNA, the CDR3 is TGTGCCAGCAGTTTATCCCCCGGCGGCACCGGGGAGCTGTTTTTT. This sequence encodes CASSLSPGGTGELFF.